This T cell receptor (beta chain) was identified in a study of blood T cell repertoires in COVID-19. On the study more broadly: Sites in the United States, Italy and Spain provided acute and convalescent COVID-19 samples.

V gave up 2 bases and J gave up 3 bases, with 14 bases separating them. The CDR3 runs to 15 residues. Germline V gene sequence: CDR1 SGHTA, CDR2 FQGNSA. Assay: immunoSEQ multiplex PCR; the TCRdb copy retains only in-frame clones and omits some. The profile shows about 51,000 clones, 80% to 90% of them singletons. The receptor's source is a man aged 45-65 years with active COVID-19. The chain employs TRBV7-2 and TRBJ2-7; perhaps TRBD2 as D (5 bases). The material sequenced was peripheral blood. The chain's CDR3 is CASSLIPAGLYEQYF. The CDR3 coding sequence is TGTGCCAGCAGCTTAATCCCGGCTGGACTCTACGAGCAGTACTTC.